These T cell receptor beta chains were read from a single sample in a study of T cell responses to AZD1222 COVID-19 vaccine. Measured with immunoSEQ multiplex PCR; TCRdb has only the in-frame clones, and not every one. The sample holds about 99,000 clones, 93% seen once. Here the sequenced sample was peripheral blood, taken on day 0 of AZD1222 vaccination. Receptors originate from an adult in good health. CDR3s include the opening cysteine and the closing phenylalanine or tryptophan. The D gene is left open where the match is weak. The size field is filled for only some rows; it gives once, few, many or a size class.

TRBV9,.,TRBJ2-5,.,CASSISGTRETQYF,TGTGCCAGCAGCATTTCCGGGACCAGGGAGACCCAGTACTTC
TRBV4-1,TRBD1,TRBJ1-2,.,CASSHWTGGNGYTF,TGCGCCAGCAGTCATTGGACAGGGGGAAATGGCTACACCTTC
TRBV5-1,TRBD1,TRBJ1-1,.,CASSLGTGLGTEAFF,TGCGCCAGCAGCTTGGGGACAGGGCTCGGGACTGAAGCTTTCTTT
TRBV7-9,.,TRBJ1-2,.,CASSLMGGEMDGYTF,TGTGCCAGCAGCTTGATGGGAGGGGAAATGGATGGCTACACCTTC
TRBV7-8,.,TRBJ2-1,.,CASSHSYEQFF,TGTGCCAGCAGCCATAGCTATGAGCAGTTCTTC
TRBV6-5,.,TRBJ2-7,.,CASSYQGYEQYF,TGTGCCAGCAGTTACCAGGGCTACGAGCAGTACTTC
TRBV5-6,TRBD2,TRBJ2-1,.,CASSLLAGAYNEQFF,TGTGCCAGCAGCTTACTAGCGGGAGCTTACAATGAGCAGTTCTTC
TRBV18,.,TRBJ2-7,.,CASSPTAWEQYF,TGTGCCAGCTCCCCTACTGCTTGGGAGCAGTACTTC
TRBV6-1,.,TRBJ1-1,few,CASSERENTEAFF,TGTGCCAGCAGTGAACGGGAAAACACTGAAGCTTTCTTT
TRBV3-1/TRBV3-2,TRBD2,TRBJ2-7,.,CASSTWGGMRYEQYF,TGTGCCAGCAGCACCTGGGGGGGTATGCGTTACGAGCAGTACTTC
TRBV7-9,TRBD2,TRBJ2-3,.,CASSLARRGTDTQYF,TGTGCCAGCAGCTTAGCGAGGCGGGGGACAGATACGCAGTATTTT
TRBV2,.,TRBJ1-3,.,CASREDRGNTIYF,TGTGCCAGCAGAGAGGACCGAGGAAACACCATATATTTT
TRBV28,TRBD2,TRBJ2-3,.,CASTLSGSGTDTQYF,TGTGCCAGCACCCTGAGCGGGAGTGGCACAGATACGCAGTATTTT
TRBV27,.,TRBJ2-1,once,CASSLLGEGAYNEQFF,TGTGCCAGCAGTTTATTGGGGGAAGGGGCTTACAATGAGCAGTTCTTC
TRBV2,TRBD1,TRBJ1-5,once,CASNPGQSLQPQHF,TGTGCCAGCAATCCGGGACAGTCACTTCAGCCCCAGCATTTT
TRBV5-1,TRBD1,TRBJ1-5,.,CASRGDRGLQPQHF,TGCGCCAGCAGGGGGGACAGGGGGCTTCAGCCCCAGCATTTT
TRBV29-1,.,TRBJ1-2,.,CSVPRTENYGYTF,TGCAGCGTACCCAGGACGGAGAACTATGGCTACACCTTC
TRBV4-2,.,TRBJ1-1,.,CASSGAGNTEAFF,TGTGCCAGCAGCGGGGCAGGAAACACTGAAGCTTTCTTT
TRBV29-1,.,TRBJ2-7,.,CSVRVGGLYEQYF,TGCAGCGTCCGGGTAGGGGGGCTCTACGAGCAGTACTTC
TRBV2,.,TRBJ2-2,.,CASSETGVGVGELFF,TGTGCCAGCAGTGAGACGGGAGTGGGGGTCGGGGAGCTGTTTTTT
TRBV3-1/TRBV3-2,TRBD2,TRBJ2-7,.,CASSRGGVYEQYF,TGTGCCAGCAGCCGCGGGGGAGTCTACGAGCAGTACTTC
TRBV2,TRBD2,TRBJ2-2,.,CASSDRGRVTGELFF,TGTGCCAGCAGTGATCGTGGGAGGGTCACCGGGGAGCTGTTTTTT
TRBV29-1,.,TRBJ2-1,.,CSVVSDSVSLEQFF,TGCAGCGTTGTCTCGGACTCCGTGTCGCTAGAGCAGTTCTTC
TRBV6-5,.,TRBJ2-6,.,CAIERGTGANVLTF,TGTGCCATCGAAAGGGGGACTGGGGCCAACGTCCTGACTTTC
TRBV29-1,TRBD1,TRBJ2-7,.,CSVGQGEVVEQYF,TGCAGCGTTGGACAGGGGGAAGTAGTGGAGCAGTACTTC
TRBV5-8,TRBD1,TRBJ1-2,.,CASRGTGDSINYGYTF,TGTGCCAGCAGGGGGACAGGGGATTCCATTAACTATGGCTACACCTTC
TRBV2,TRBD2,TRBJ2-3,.,CASSGLAGGSDTQYF,TGTGCCAGCAGTGGACTAGCGGGAGGCTCAGATACGCAGTATTTT
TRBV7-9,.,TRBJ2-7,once,CASSLALIGGYEQYF,TGTGCCAGCAGCTTAGCGCTAATAGGGGGCTACGAGCAGTACTTC
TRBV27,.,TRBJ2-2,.,CASRFGPLRVPGELFF,TGTGCCAGCAGGTTTGGCCCCTTGCGGGTACCCGGGGAGCTGTTTTTT
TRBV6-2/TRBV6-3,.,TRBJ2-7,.,CASSGRGLSYEQYF,TGTGCCAGCAGTGGTCGGGGGCTCTCCTACGAGCAGTACTTC
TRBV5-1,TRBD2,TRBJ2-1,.,CASTYKASGSNEQFF,TGCGCCAGCACGTATAAGGCTAGCGGGAGCAATGAGCAGTTCTTC
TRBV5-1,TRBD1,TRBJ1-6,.,CASRMGQENSPLHF,TGCGCCAGTAGAATGGGACAGGAAAATTCACCCCTCCACTTT
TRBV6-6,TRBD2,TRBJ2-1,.,CASSRLGLAGGINEQFF,TGTGCCAGCAGTCGCCTGGGACTAGCGGGAGGGATAAATGAGCAGTTCTTC
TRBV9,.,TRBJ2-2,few,CASSKEGDTGELFF,TGTGCCAGCAGCAAAGAGGGAGACACCGGGGAGCTGTTTTTT
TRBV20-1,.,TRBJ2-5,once,CSASRRGVTQYF,TGCAGTGCTAGTCGGAGGGGGGTGACCCAGTACTTC
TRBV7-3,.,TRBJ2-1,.,CASSLTYREGQFF,TGTGCCAGCAGCTTAACGTATCGGGAAGGACAGTTCTTC
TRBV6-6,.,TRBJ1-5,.,CASRAADQPQHF,TGTGCCAGCAGGGCCGCGGACCAGCCCCAGCATTTT
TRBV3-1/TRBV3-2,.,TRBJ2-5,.,CASSQEDLLEETQYF,TGTGCCAGCAGCCAAGAGGACCTCTTGGAAGAGACCCAGTACTTC
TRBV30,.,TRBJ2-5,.,CAWLSQGQETQYF,TGTGCCTGGTTATCGCAGGGGCAAGAGACCCAGTACTTC
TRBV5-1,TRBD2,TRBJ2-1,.,CASSLATSGKYEQFF,TGCGCCAGCAGCTTGGCTACTAGCGGGAAATATGAGCAGTTCTTC
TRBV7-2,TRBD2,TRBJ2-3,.,CASSFTSGSRSDTQYF,TGTGCCAGCAGCTTTACTAGCGGGAGCCGGTCAGATACGCAGTATTTT
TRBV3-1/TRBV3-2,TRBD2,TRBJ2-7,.,CASSQEFTSGKRRQYF,TGTGCCAGCAGCCAAGAGTTCACTAGCGGGAAGAGGCGGCAGTACTTC
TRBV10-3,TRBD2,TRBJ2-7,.,CAISGASGYTYEQYF,TGTGCCATCAGTGGGGCTAGCGGGTACACCTACGAGCAGTACTTC
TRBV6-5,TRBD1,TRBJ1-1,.,CASSSLTGFHTEAFF,TGTGCCAGCAGTTCCCTGACAGGGTTTCACACTGAAGCTTTCTTT
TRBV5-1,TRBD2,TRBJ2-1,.,CASSLRLAGPYNEQFF,TGCGCCAGCAGCTTGAGACTAGCGGGTCCGTACAATGAGCAGTTCTTC
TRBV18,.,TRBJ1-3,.,CASSLGPNTIYF,TGTGCCAGCTCTCTTGGACCAAACACCATATATTTT
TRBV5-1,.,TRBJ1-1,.,CASSLVPGENEAFF,TGCGCCAGCAGCTTGGTTCCAGGGGAAAATGAAGCTTTCTTT
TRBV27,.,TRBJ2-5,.,CASSLSGWADQETQYF,TGTGCCAGCAGTTTATCGGGCTGGGCGGACCAAGAGACCCAGTACTTC
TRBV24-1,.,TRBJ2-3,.,CATSRSGDGTDTQYF,TGTGCCACCAGTAGGTCGGGGGATGGCACAGATACGCAGTATTTT